Below are 9 T cell receptor beta chains sequenced from a single sample in a study of blood T cell repertoires in COVID-19. TCRdb keeps only in-frame clones here, not all; method: immunoSEQ multiplex PCR. Found here are fewer than 400,000 clones, approximately 90% of them singletons; the top ten hold 10%. Specimen: PBMCs or T cells enriched from blood (not recorded which). The source of these receptors is a woman in her forties or fifties who had recovered from COVID-19.

This chain links TRBV6-7 with TRBJ2-7; D unclear. TRBV6-7 is classed as an ORF, of uncertain function. Trimming shortened V by 4 bases and J by 5 bases, and 12 bases separated the two germline ends. There are 13 residues in the CDR3. The CDR3 loop is CASSSGESHEQYF. CDR3 DNA sequence: TGTGCCAGCAGTTCAGGTGAGTCCCACGAGCAGTACTTC.

This chain links TRBV9 with TRBJ2-2; TRBD2 is a possible D gene (6 bases). Germline V gives CDR1 SGDLS, CDR2 YYNGEE. The CDR3 has 15 residues. V was shortened by 0 bases and J by 7 bases, with 13 bases between the two germline ends. The CDR3 DNA follows: TGTGCCAGCAGCGTAGGTCCGGGGGTTGGCGGGGAGCTGTTTTTT. It is translated as CASSVGPGVGGELFF.

This chain uses TRBV19 with TRBJ1-4; D is unresolved. CDR1 and CDR2 from the germline V gene are LNHDA and SQIVND (reference sequence). This CDR3 comprises 18 residues. Trimming removed 3 bases from V and 0 bases from J, with 17 bases in between. The DNA of the CDR3 is TGTGCCAGTAGTATGAGCGGACGATTTGTTGCAACTAATGAAAAACTGTTTTTT. It encodes CASSMSGRFVATNEKLFF.

This clone appeared a single time. The chain uses TRBV20-1 and TRBJ1-2; 10 positions agree with TRBD1. CDR1 and CDR2 (germline): DFQATT, SNEGSKA (reference sequence). Trimming at V came to 3 bases and at J to 7 bases, leaving 14 bases not matched to a gene. The CDR3 loop spans 16 amino acids. CDR3 loop: CSASKGQGPLLGGYTF. For the CDR3, the DNA is TGCAGTGCTAGTAAGGGACAGGGGCCCCTACTAGGTGGCTACACCTTC.

V is TRBV10-3 and J is TRBJ2-7; 7 bases map to TRBD1. The CDR3 has 13 residues. In germline, CDR1 is ENHRY, CDR2 SYGVKD. The trim removed 5 bases at V and 4 bases at J, leaving 5 bases unmatched. The CDR3 nucleotides are TGTGCCATCAGTCTCGAACAGGGGTACGAGCAGTACTTC. Amino acid sequence: CAISLEQGYEQYF.

The chain is built from TRBV5-1 and TRBJ2-7; 7 bases are shared with TRBD1. The CDR3 is 13 amino acids. Germline V CDR1 and CDR2: SGHRS, YFSETQ. The junction had 8 bases not matched to a gene; V was cut back by 5 bases and J by 6 bases. The CDR3 protein is CASRMTGQGEQYF. The CDR3 nucleotides are TGCGCCAGCAGAATGACAGGGCAGGGCGAGCAGTACTTC.

The chain is built from TRBV4-1 and TRBJ2-1; D gene ambiguous. Trimming took off 0 bases at V and 7 bases at J, with 10 bases between the two ends. The CDR3 totals 14 residues. Germline lookup yields CDR1 MGHRA and CDR2 YSYEKL. CDR3 bases: TGCGCCAGCAGCCAAGAGGGCAGTTGGAATGAGCAGTTCTTC. It yields the protein CASSQEGSWNEQFF.

The table lists this clone with a count of one. The chain carries TRBV18 and TRBJ2-4; D gene uncertain. From germline, CDR1 is KGHSH and CDR2 LQKENI. The CDR3 length is 16 residues. Deletions cut 2 bases from V and 0 bases from J, with 11 bases between. Here the CDR3 DNA reads TGTGCCAGCTCACCAGGGCAGTTACTAGCCAAAAACATTCAGTACTTC. This translates into CASSPGQLLAKNIQYF.

Here the CDR3 DNA reads TGTGCCAGCAGCCTACTTGGTAGCGGGGGGTCCTACGAGCAGTACTTC. Protein sequence: CASSLLGSGGSYEQYF. The chain couples TRBV2 to TRBJ2-7, with TRBD2 identical over 10 bases. V gave up 6 bases and J gave up 1 base; unmatched junction bases: 9. Germline CDR1 reads SNHLY; CDR2 reads FYNNEI. This CDR3 comprises 16 residues.